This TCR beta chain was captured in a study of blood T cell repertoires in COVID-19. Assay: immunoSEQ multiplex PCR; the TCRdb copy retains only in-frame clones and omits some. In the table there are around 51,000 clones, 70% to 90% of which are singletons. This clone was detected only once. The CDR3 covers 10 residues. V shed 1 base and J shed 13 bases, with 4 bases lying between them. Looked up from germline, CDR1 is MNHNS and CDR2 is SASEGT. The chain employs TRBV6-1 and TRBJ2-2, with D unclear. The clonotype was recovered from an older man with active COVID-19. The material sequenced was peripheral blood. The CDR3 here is CASSEVRLFF. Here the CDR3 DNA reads TGTGCCAGCAGTGAAGTCCGGCTGTTTTTT.